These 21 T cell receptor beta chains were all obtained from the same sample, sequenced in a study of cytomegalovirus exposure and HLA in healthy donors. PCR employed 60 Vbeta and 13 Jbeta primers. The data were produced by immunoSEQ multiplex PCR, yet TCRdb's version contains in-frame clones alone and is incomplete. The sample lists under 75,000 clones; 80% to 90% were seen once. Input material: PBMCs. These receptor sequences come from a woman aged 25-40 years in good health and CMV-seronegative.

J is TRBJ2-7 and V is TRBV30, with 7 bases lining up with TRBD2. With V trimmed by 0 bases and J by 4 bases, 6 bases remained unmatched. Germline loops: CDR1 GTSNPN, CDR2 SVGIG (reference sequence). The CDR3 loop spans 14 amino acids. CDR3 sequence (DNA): TGTGCCTGGAGTGTATCCAGCGGGGTTTACGAGCAGTACTTC. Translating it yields CAWSVSSGVYEQYF. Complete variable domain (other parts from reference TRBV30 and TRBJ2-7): SQTIHQWPATLVQPVGSPLSLECTVEGTSNPNLYWYRQAAGRGLQLLFYSVGIGQISSEVPQNLSASRPQDRQFILSSKKLLLSDSGFYLCAWSVSSGVYEQYFGPGTRLTVT.

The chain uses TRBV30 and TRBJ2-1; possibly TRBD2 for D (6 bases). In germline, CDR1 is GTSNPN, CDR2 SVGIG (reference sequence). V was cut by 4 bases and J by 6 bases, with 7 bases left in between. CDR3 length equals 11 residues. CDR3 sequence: CAWTGSNEQFF. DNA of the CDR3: TGTGCCTGGACCGGGAGCAATGAGCAGTTCTTC.

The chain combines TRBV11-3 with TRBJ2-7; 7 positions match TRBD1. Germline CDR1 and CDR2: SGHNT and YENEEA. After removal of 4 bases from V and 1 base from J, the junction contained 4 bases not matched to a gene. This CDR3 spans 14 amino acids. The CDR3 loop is CASSSPTGSYEQYF. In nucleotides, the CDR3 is TGTGCCAGCAGCTCCCCGACAGGGTCCTACGAGCAGTACTTC.

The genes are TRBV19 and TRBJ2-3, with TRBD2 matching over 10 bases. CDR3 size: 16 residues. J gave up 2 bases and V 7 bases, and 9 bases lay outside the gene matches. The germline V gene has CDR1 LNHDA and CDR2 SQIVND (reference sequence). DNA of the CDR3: TGTGCCAGTATCCCGAGCGGGAGGGCCCTCACAGATACGCAGTATTTT. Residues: CASIPSGRALTDTQYF.

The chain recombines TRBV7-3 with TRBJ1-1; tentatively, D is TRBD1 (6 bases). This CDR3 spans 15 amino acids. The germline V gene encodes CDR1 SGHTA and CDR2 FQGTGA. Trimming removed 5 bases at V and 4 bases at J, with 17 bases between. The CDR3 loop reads CASSQGGGFLTEAFF. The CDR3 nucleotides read TGTGCCAGCAGCCAAGGGGGGGGCTTTCTCACTGAAGCTTTCTTT.

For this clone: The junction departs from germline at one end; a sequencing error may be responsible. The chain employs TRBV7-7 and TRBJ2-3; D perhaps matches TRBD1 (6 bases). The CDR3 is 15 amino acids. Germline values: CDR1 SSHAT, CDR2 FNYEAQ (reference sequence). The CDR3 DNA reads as TGTGCTAGCAGCTTGGCTGGGGGCGGCGGAGATACGCAGTATTTT. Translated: CASSLAGGGGDTQYF.

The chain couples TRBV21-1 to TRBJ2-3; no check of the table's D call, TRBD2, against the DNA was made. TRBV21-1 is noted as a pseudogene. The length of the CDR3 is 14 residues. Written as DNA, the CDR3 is TGTGCCAGCAGCAAGGACTGGCGATACCATACGCAGTATTTT. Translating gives CASSKDWRYHTQYF.

CDR3 coding DNA: TGTGCCACCAAACCTCCTAGCGGGAGGCCGCGTGACGGAGATACGCAGTATTTT. Its protein product is CATKPPSGRPRDGDTQYF. This chain joins TRBV2 and TRBJ2-3; TRBD2 aligns across 11 bases. Germline trimming cut 10 bases from V and 5 bases from J; bases unmatched to any gene: 20. This CDR3 is built from 18 residues. Per the germline V gene, CDR1 is SNHLY and CDR2 is FYNNEI.

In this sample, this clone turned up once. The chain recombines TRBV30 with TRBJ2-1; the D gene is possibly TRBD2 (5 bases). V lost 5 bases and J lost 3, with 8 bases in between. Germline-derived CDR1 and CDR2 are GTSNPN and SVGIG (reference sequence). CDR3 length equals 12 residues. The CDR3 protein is CAWRRDYNEQFF. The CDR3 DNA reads TGTGCCTGGCGCCGGGACTACAATGAGCAGTTCTTC.

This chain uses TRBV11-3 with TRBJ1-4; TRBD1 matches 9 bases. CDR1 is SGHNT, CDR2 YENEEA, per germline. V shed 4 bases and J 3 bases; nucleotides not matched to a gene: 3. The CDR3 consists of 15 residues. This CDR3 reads CASSSRTGANEKLFF. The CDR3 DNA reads TGTGCCAGCAGCTCTAGGACAGGGGCTAATGAAAAACTGTTTTTT.

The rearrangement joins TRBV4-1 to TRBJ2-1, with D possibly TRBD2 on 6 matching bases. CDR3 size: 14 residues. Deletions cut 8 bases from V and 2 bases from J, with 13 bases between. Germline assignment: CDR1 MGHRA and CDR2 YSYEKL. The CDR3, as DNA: TGCGCCAGCCGCCCGGGACTTCCCTACAATGAGCAGTTCTTC. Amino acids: CASRPGLPYNEQFF.

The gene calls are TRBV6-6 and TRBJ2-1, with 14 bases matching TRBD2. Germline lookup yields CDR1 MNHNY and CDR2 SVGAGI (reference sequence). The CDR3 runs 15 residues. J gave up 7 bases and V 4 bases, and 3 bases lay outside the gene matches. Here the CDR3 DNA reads TGTGCCAGCAGTTTCGGGACTAGCGGGAGAAATGAGCAGTTCTTC. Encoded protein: CASSFGTSGRNEQFF.

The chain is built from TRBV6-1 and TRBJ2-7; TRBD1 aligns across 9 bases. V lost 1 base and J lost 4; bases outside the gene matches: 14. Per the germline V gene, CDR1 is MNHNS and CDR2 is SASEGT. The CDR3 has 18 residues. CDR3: CASSEEFMGTGTKYEQYF. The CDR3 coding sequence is TGTGCCAGCAGTGAAGAGTTTATGGGGACAGGGACCAAGTACGAGCAGTACTTC.

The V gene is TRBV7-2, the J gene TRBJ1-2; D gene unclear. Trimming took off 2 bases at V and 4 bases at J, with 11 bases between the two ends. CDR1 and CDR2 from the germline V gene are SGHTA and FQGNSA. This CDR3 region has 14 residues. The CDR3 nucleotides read TGTGCCAGCAGCTTAAGCGGCTTGGCCTATGGCTACACCTTC. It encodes CASSLSGLAYGYTF.

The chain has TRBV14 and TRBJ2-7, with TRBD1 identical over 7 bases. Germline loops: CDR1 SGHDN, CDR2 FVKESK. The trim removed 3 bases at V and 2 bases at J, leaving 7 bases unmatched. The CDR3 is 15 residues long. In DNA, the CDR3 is TGTGCCAGCAGCCAGTGGACAGGAACAACCTACGAGCAGTACTTC. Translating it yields CASSQWTGTTYEQYF.

The CDR3 nucleotides are TGCAGTGCTAGAACCCGCGCCCAGCAGTACTTC. As protein: CSARTRAQQYF. J is TRBJ2-7 and V is TRBV20-1; D is unresolved. The germline gives CDR1 DFQATT, CDR2 SNEGSKA (reference sequence). The CDR3 is 11 amino acids. The V and J ends lost 2 bases and 8 bases respectively, with 10 bases between them.

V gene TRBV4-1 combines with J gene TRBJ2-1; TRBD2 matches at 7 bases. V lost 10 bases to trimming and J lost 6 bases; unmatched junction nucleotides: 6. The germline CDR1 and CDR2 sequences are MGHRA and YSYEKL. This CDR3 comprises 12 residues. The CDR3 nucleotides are TGCGCCACCGCGGGAGTGGGCAATGAGCAGTTCTTC. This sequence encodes CATAGVGNEQFF.

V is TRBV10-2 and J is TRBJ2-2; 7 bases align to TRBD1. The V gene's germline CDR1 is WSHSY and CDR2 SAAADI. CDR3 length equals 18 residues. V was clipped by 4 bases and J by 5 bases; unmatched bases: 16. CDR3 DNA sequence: TGCGCCAGCAGTGCGATCCCGGGACAGCATCCTCCTACCGGGGAGCTGTTTTTT. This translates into CASSAIPGQHPPTGELFF.

The CDR3 nucleotides read TGTGCCAGCAGCCAAAATAAAATTTCTGGGGCCAACGTCCTGACTTTC. Its translation: CASSQNKISGANVLTF. The chain carries TRBV4-2 and TRBJ2-6, with D uncertain. The germline V and J ends were trimmed by 2 bases and 1 base, with 9 bases remaining between them. The CDR3 consists of 16 residues. Germline V CDR1 and CDR2: LGHNA, YNFKEQ.

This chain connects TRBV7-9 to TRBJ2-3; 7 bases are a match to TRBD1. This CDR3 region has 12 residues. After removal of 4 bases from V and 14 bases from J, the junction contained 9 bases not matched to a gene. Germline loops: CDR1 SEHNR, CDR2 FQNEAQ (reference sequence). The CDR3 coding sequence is TGTGCCAGCAGCTGGACAGGTGGAATTGGGTATTTT. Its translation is CASSWTGGIGYF.

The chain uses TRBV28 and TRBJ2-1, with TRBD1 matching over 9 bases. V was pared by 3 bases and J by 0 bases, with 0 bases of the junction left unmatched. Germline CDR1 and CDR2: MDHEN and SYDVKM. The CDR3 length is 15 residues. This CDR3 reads CASSLTGGSYNEQFF. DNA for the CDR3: TGTGCCAGCAGTTTGACAGGGGGCTCCTACAATGAGCAGTTCTTC.